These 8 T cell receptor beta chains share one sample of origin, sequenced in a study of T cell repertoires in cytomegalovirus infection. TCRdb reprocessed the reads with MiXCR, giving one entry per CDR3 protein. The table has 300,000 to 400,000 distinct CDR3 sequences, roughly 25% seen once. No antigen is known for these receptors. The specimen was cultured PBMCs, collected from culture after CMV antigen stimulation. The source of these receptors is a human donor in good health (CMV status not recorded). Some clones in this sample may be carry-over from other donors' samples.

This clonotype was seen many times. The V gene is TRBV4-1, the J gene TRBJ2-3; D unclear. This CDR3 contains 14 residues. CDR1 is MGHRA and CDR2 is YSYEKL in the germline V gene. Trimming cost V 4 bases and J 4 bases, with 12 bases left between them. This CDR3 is CASSPARWADTQYF. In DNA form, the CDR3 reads TGCGCCAGCAGCCCAGCGAGATGGGCAGATACGCAGTATTTT.

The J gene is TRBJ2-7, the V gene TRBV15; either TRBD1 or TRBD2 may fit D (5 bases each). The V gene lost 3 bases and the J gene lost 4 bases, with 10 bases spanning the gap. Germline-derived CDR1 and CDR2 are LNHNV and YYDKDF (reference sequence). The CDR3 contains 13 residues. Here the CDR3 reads CATSSGKGYEQYF. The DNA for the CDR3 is TGTGCCACCAGCAGCGGGAAGGGGTACGAGCAGTACTTC.

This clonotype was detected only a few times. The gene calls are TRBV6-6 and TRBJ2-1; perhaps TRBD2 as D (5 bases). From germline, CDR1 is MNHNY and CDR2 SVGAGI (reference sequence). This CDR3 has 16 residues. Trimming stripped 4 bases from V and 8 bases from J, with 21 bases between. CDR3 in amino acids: CASSFYLRRGIDEQFF. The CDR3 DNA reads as TGTGCCAGCAGTTTTTACTTAAGGCGAGGGATCGATGAGCAGTTCTTC.

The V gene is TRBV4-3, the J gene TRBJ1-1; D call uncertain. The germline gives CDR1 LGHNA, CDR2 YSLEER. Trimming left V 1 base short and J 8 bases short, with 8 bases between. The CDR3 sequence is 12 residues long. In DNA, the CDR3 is TGCGCCAGCAGCCAAGGAGGCAGGGAAGCTTTCTTT. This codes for CASSQGGREAFF.

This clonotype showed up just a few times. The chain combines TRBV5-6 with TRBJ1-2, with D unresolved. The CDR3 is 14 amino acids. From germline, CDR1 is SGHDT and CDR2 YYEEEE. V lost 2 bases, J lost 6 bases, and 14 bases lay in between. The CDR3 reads CASSLWARPDGYTF. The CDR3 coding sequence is TGTGCCAGCAGCTTATGGGCCCGGCCGGATGGCTACACCTTC.

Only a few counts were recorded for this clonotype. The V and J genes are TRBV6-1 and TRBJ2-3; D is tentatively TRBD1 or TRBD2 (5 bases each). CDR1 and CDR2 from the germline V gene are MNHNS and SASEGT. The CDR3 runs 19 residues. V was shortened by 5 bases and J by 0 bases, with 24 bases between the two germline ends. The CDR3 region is CASSRTPTFTGASTDTQYF. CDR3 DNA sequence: TGTGCCAGCAGTCGAACTCCCACCTTTACCGGGGCTAGCACAGATACGCAGTATTTT.

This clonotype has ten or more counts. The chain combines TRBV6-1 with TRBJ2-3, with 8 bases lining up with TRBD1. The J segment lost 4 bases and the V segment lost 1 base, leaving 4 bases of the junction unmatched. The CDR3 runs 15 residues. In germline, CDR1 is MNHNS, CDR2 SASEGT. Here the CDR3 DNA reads TGTGCCAGCAGTGAAGACAGGGGGGAAGCAGATACGCAGTATTTT. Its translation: CASSEDRGEADTQYF.

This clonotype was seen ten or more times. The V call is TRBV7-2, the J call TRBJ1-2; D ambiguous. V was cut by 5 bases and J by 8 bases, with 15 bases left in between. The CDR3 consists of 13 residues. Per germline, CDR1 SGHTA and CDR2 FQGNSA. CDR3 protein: CASSPTKDAGYTF. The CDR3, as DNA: TGTGCCAGCAGCCCGACGAAGGATGCGGGCTACACCTTC.